Listed here are 7 T cell receptor beta chains from one sample, sequenced in a study of T cell responses to AZD1222 COVID-19 vaccine. The table came from immunoSEQ multiplex PCR; TCRdb's copy has only in-frame clones and leaves some out. The table lists over 200,000 clones, approximately 94% of them singletons. The sequences come from peripheral blood, collected 28 days after the second dose of the MenACWY control vaccine. The source of these receptors is an adult who received the MenACWY meningococcal vaccine as a control.

As DNA, the CDR3 is TGTGCCAGCAGCAGGACGTCGGCTAATGGCTACACCTTC. Translated, it gives CASSRTSANGYTF. The V gene is TRBV6-1, the J gene TRBJ1-2; D ambiguous. In germline, CDR1 is MNHNS, CDR2 SASEGT. The ends were cut back, 6 bases at V and 6 bases at J, with 14 bases in the middle. This CDR3 is built from 13 residues.

This clone was seen just once. The chain has TRBV3-1 (or the pseudogene TRBV3-2) and TRBJ2-5; 10 nucleotides agree with TRBD2. CDR1 and CDR2 from the germline V gene are LGHDT and YNNKEL (reference sequence). This CDR3 has 14 residues. Trimming removed 2 bases from V and 6 bases from J; junction bases left unmatched: 3. The CDR3 is CASSQLAGEQTQYF. The CDR3 DNA sequence: TGTGCCAGCAGCCAACTAGCGGGAGAACAGACCCAGTACTTC.

The chain couples TRBV11-1 to TRBJ1-2; D is unclear. The CDR3 spans 13 residues. The ends were cut back, 5 bases at V and 1 base at J, with 8 bases in the middle. CDR1 and CDR2 from the germline V gene are SGHAT and FQDESV (reference sequence). The CDR3 coding sequence is TGTGCCAGCAGCCAAGACATTAACTATGGCTACACCTTC. This gives the protein CASSQDINYGYTF. The complete variable domain, with remaining parts taken from reference TRBV11-1 and TRBJ1-2, reads EAEVAQSPRYKITEKSQAVAFWCDPISGHATLYWYRQILGQGPELLVQFQDESVVDDSQLPKDRFSAERLKGVDSTLKIQPAELGDSAMYLCASSQDINYGYTFGSGTRLTVV.

This sequence joins TRBV29-1 and TRBJ1-1, with D uncertain. Germline CDR1 and CDR2: SQVTM and ANQGSEA. The CDR3 covers 12 residues. The V end was cut by 3 bases, the J end by 0 bases, with 5 bases between. Written as DNA, the CDR3 is TGCAGCGTTGAGAGCGTGAACACTGAAGCTTTCTTT. Protein sequence: CSVESVNTEAFF.

V and J are TRBV28 and TRBJ2-2; D is perhaps TRBD1 (5 bases). Looked up from germline, CDR1 is MDHEN and CDR2 is SYDVKM. The V end was cut by 4 bases, the J end by 0 bases, with 15 bases between. The CDR3 is 17 amino acids. CDR3 DNA sequence: TGTGCCAGCAGTTGGGCCCCAGGGATACCGAACACCGGGGAGCTGTTTTTT. This codes for CASSWAPGIPNTGELFF.

The V and J genes are TRBV7-2 and TRBJ1-1, with a possible D match to TRBD1 (6 bases). The CDR3 is 15 amino acids. V was shortened by 5 bases and J by 0 bases, with 13 bases between the two germline ends. The germline CDR1 and CDR2 sequences are SGHTA and FQGNSA. The CDR3 coding sequence is TGTGCCAGCAGCCAATACAGGGCCATGAACACTGAAGCTTTCTTT. Translated: CASSQYRAMNTEAFF.

The rearrangement links TRBV19 to TRBJ2-7; 9 bases align to TRBD2. The germline V gene has CDR1 LNHDA and CDR2 SQIVND (reference sequence). The J segment lost 11 bases and the V segment lost 2 bases, leaving 7 bases of the junction unmatched. The CDR3 is 13 amino acids. The CDR3 loop reads CASSIQRGDPEYF. As DNA, the CDR3 is TGTGCCAGTAGTATACAGCGGGGGGACCCGGAGTACTTC.